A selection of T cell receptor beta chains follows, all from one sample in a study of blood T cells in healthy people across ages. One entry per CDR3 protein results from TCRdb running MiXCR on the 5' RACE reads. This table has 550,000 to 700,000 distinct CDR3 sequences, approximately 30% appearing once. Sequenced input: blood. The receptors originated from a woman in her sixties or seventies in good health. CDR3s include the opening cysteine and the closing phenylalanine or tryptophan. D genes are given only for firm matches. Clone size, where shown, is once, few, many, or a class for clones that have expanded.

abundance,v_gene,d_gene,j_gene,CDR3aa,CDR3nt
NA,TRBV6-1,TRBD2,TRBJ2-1,CASSEFPPQRGGEEQFF,TGTGCCAGCAGTGAATTCCCCCCCCAGCGGGGGGGCGAGGAGCAGTTCTTC
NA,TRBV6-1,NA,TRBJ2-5,CASSRQGQETRYF,TGTGCCAGCAGCCGACAAGGCCAAGAGACCCGGTACTTC
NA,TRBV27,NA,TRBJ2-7,CASSFRTVFDEQYF,TGTGCCAGCAGTTTTAGGACAGTCTTCGACGAGCAGTACTTC
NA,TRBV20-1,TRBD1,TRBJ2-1,CSAPEGADEQFF,TGCAGTGCCCCAGAGGGGGCCGATGAGCAGTTCTTC
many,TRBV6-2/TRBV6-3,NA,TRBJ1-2,CASSYRDNYGYTF,TGTGCCAGCAGTTACCGGGACAACTATGGCTACACCTTC
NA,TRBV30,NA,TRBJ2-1,CAWRGAGLYSEQFF,TGTGCCTGGAGAGGGGCAGGACTCTACAGTGAGCAGTTCTTC
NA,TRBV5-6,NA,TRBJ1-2,CASSLAETGILRGYTF,TGTGCCAGCAGCTTGGCCGAAACAGGGATACTAAGAGGCTACACCTTC
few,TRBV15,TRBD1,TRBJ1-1,CATSRPGQGARITEAFF,TGTGCCACCAGCAGGCCGGGACAGGGGGCGCGTATCACTGAAGCTTTCTTT
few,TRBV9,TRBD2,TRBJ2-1,CASSVTGTNRYNEQFF,TGTGCCAGCAGCGTAACCGGGACTAACCGGTACAATGAGCAGTTCTTC
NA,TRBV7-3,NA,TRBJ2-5,CASSSSPQETQYF,TGTGCCAGCAGCTCCTCACCCCAAGAGACCCAGTACTTC
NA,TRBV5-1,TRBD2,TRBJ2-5,CASGNAGTSEETQYF,TGCGCCAGCGGGAACGCCGGGACTAGCGAAGAGACCCAGTACTTC
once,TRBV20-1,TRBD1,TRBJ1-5,CSAKGGQGFNQPQHF,TGCAGTGCTAAGGGAGGACAGGGCTTTAATCAGCCCCAGCATTTT
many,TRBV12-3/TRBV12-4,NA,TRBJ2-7,CASSSGLIRGQYF,TGTGCCAGCAGTTCGGGCCTAATACGCGGGCAGTACTTC
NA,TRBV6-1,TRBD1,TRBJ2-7,CASSTMGTGFAYEQYF,TGTGCCAGCTCTACCATGGGGACAGGGTTCGCCTACGAGCAGTACTTC
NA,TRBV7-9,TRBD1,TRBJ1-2,CASSRGGYAVGGYTF,TGTGCCAGCAGCAGAGGGGGCTATGCCGTTGGAGGCTACACCTTC
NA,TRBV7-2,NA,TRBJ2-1,CASSFQPGVVQFF,TGTGCCAGCAGCTTCCAGCCCGGGGTGGTGCAGTTCTTC
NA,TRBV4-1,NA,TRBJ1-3,CASSQDRGEGTGNTIYF,TGCGCCAGCAGCCAAGATCGGGGGGAAGGTACTGGAAACACCATATATTTT
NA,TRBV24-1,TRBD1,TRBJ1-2,CATSDSRQGNYGYTF,TGTGCCACCAGTGATTCCCGACAGGGCAACTATGGCTACACCTTC
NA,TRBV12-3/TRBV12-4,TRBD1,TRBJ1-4,CASSFWAGGQEKLFF,TGTGCCAGCAGTTTCTGGGCAGGGGGCCAGGAAAAACTGTTTTTT
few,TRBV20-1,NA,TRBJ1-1,CSARGGRDPTEAFF,TGCAGTGCTAGAGGAGGCAGGGATCCGACTGAAGCTTTCTTT
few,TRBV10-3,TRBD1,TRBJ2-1,CATGTGPKGSYNEQFF,TGTGCCACCGGGACAGGCCCTAAGGGCTCCTACAATGAGCAGTTCTTC
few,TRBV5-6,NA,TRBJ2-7,CASSPGPSNEQYF,TGTGCCAGCAGTCCGGGACCTTCTAACGAGCAGTACTTC
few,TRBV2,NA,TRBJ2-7,CASINGYSYEQYF,TGTGCCAGCATAAACGGGTACTCCTACGAGCAGTACTTC
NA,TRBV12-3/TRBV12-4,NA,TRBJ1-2,CASSLVAARAVKDGYTF,TGTGCCAGCAGTTTAGTGGCCGCCAGGGCAGTTAAGGATGGCTACACCTTC
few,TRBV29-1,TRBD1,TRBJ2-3,CSALTGGTDTQYF,TGCAGCGCTCTGACAGGGGGCACAGATACGCAGTATTTT
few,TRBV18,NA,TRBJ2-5,CASSPKGGRETQYF,TGTGCCAGCTCACCAAAGGGGGGGCGAGAGACCCAGTACTTC
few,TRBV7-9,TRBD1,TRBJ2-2,CASSFSGTGNTGELFF,TGTGCCAGCAGTTTTTCCGGGACAGGGAACACCGGGGAGCTGTTTTTT
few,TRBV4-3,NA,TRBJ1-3,CASRSSGNTIYF,TGCGCCAGCAGAAGTTCTGGGAACACCATATATTTT
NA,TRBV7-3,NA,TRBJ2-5,CASSLMGDAETRYF,TGTGCCAGCAGCTTAATGGGAGATGCGGAGACCCGGTACTTC
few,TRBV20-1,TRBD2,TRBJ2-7,CSARGSGGAGYEQYF,TGCAGTGCTAGGGGTAGCGGGGGGGCCGGGTACGAGCAGTACTTC
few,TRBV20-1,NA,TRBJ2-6,CSAPALGPGANVLTF,TGCAGTGCCCCCGCTTTGGGCCCTGGGGCCAACGTCCTGACTTTC
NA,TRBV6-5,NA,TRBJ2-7,CASSYNRFYEQYF,TGTGCCAGCAGTTACAACAGATTCTACGAGCAGTACTTC
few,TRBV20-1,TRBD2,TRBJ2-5,CSASATSGVGETQYF,TGCAGTGCTAGCGCAACTAGCGGGGTGGGAGAGACCCAGTACTTC
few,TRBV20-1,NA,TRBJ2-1,CSATGKTRGGHSLPYNEQFF,TGCAGTGCTACCGGGAAAACCCGAGGTGGACACTCGCTCCCGTACAATGAGCAGTTCTTC
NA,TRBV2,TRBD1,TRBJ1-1,CASRDRGGTEAFF,TGTGCCAGCAGAGACAGGGGAGGAACTGAAGCTTTCTTT
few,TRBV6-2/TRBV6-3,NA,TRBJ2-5,CASDLDPYQETQYF,TGTGCCAGCGATCTCGATCCCTACCAAGAGACCCAGTACTTC
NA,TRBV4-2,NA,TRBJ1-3,CASSQAAEGYTIYF,TGTGCCAGCAGCCAGGCCGCCGAGGGATACACCATATATTTT